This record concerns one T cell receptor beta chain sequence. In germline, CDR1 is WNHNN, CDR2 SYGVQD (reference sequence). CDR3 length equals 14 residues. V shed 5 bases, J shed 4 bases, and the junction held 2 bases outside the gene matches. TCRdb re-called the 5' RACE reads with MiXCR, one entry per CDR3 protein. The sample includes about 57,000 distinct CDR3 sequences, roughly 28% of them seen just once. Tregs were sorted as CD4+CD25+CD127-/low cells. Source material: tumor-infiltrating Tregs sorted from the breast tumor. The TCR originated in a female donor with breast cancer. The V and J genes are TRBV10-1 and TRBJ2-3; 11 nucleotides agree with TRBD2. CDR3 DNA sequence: TGCGCCAGCAGTCTACTAGCGGGGGCAGATACGCAGTATTTT. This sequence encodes CASSLLAGADTQYF.